This T cell receptor (beta chain) was sequenced in a study of cytomegalovirus exposure and HLA in healthy donors. Overall study: It was reported in a later analysis that the same platform had been used for the 100 to 150 validation repertoires as for the roughly 710 first-cohort repertoires. Study findings and constraints: Specificity for CMV antigens was confirmed in vitro for three of the CMV-associated chains. Cytomegalovirus association was listed for about 180 TCR beta chains. Most TCR sequences proved rare, with some public TCRs found in many donors.

Some clones are missing from TCRdb's copy, which holds only in-frame ones; the method was immunoSEQ multiplex PCR. The data contain some 100,000 clones, about 85% of them singletons. Germline CDR1 LNHDA, CDR2 SQIVND (reference sequence). CDR3 length equals 12 residues. J was trimmed by 6 bases and V by 5 bases; bases with no gene match: 2. Turning to this clone: Its antigen is undetermined.

The origin of this receptor is a man in his late teens or twenties in good health and CMV-seropositive. The chain links TRBV19 to TRBJ2-7; 9 bases align to TRBD1. The sequencing sample was made of PBMCs. The CDR3 here is CASSPQGAEQYF. The DNA of the CDR3 is TGTGCCAGTAGTCCACAGGGGGCCGAGCAGTACTTC.